This T cell receptor (beta chain) was captured in a study of blood T cell repertoires in COVID-19. About the study: Samples came from the United States, Italy and Spain, spanning acute and convalescent COVID-19.

The CDR3 covers 12 residues. The germline V gene has CDR1 LGHDT and CDR2 YNNKEL (reference sequence). With V trimmed by 4 bases and J by 5 bases, 1 base remained unmatched. Per the original data handling: Amplified reference gene primers provided the basis for estimating nucleated cell counts. Assay: immunoSEQ multiplex PCR; the TCRdb copy retains only in-frame clones and omits some. The DNA was the basis for D and trimming; V, J and clone size are from that table. The table has some 66,000 clones, 65% to 90% seen once. This clone was detected only once. V is TRBV3-1 (or the pseudogene TRBV3-2) and J is TRBJ1-1; 7 bases map to TRBD1. This clonotype was obtained from a man between 60 and 75 years old with acute or convalescent COVID-19. Sequenced sample: peripheral blood. This CDR3 reads CASSRQGTEAFF. The CDR3 DNA is TGTGCCAGCAGCCGACAGGGAACTGAAGCTTTCTTT.